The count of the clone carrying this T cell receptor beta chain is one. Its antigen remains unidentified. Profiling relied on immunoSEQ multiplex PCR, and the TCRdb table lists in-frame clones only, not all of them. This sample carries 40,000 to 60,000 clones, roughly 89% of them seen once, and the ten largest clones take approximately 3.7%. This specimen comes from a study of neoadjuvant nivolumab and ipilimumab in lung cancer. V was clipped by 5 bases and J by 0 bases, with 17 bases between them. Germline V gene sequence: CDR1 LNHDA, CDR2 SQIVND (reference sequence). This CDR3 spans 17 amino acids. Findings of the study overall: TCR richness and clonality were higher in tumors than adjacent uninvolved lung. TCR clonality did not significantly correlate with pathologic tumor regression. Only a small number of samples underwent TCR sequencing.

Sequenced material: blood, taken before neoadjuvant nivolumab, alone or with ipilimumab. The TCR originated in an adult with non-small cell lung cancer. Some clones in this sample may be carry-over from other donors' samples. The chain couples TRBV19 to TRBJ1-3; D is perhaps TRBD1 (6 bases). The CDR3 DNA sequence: TGTGCCAGTAGTCACGGACAGTCTCCACTCTCTGGAAACACCATATATTTT. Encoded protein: CASSHGQSPLSGNTIYF.